These 14 T cell receptor beta chains came from one sample sequenced in a study of T cells in Graves' hyperthyroidism and ophthalmopathy. Template material for amplifying TCR beta CDR3 regions consisted of RNA transcripts. HTBI primers were the set used in a first-round RT-PCR of the TCR CDR3. TCRdb reprocessed the multiplex PCR reads with MiXCR, giving one entry per CDR3 protein. The table includes about 570,000 distinct CDR3 sequences, around 13% detected once. The sequenced sample consisted of blood. Source of these receptors: a woman aged 40 to 49 with Graves' hyperthyroidism.

The rearrangement links TRBV10-1 to TRBJ2-2, with D maybe TRBD1 (6 bases). In germline, CDR1 is WNHNN, CDR2 SYGVQD (reference sequence). V was cut by 6 bases and J by 7 bases, with 15 bases left in between. The CDR3 runs to 14 residues. CDR3 nucleotides: TGCGCCAGCAGCCCAGGGGTTGGACGCGGGGAGCTGTTTTTT. Its translation is CASSPGVGRGELFF.

This clonotype was picked up many times. The V gene is TRBV9, the J gene TRBJ2-7; a weak D match, TRBD1 (7 bases). From germline, CDR1 is SGDLS and CDR2 YYNGEE. The length of the CDR3 is 15 residues. V was clipped by 0 bases and J by 3 bases, with 13 bases between them. The CDR3 loop reads CASSVEEGADYEQYF. The CDR3 DNA is TGTGCCAGCAGCGTAGAGGAGGGGGCGGACTACGAGCAGTACTTC. Variable domain in full (rest from reference TRBV9 and TRBJ2-7): DSGVTQTPKHLITATGQRVTLRCSPRSGDLSVYWYQQSLDQGLQFLIQYYNGEERAKGNILERFSAQQFPDLHSELNLSSLELGDSALYFCASSVEEGADYEQYFGPGTRLTVT.

This clonotype was seen repeatedly, ten times or more. V and J are TRBV27 and TRBJ2-3; D is possibly TRBD2 (5 bases). V gave up 2 bases and J gave up 0 bases, with 15 bases separating them. The length of the CDR3 is 17 residues. Per the germline V gene, CDR1 is MNHEY and CDR2 is SMNVEV (reference sequence). This chain's CDR3 is CASSLLAAHTSTDTQYF. The CDR3 bases are TGTGCCAGCAGTTTACTAGCAGCCCATACTAGCACAGATACGCAGTATTTT.

This clonotype was detected a few times. The chain uses TRBV19 and TRBJ1-5; 8 nucleotides line up with TRBD1. CDR1 and CDR2 from the germline V gene are LNHDA and SQIVND (reference sequence). The V segment lost 4 bases and the J segment 4 bases; nucleotides outside the gene matches: 9. The CDR3 totals 16 residues. The CDR3 region has the DNA TGTGCCAGTAGTACAACCCAGGGGGCCAGGAATCAGCCCCAGCATTTT. Protein: CASSTTQGARNQPQHF.

This clonotype was counted many times. The gene calls are TRBV12-3 or TRBV12-4 and TRBJ2-2, with unresolved D. Trimming cost V 2 bases and J 2 bases, with 9 bases left between them. The CDR3 runs to 15 residues. Here the CDR3 reads CASSLTSANTGELFF. The CDR3 nucleotides read TGTGCCAGCAGTTTAACCTCAGCCAACACCGGGGAGCTGTTTTTT.

There are many counts of this clonotype. V and J are TRBV4-1 and TRBJ2-5; D is undetermined. Trimming took off 4 bases at V and 3 bases at J, with 18 bases between the two ends. Germline V CDR1 and CDR2: MGHRA, YSYEKL. There are 16 residues in the CDR3. CDR3 sequence (DNA): TGCGCCAGCAGCCGACACACCCTTGGGTTTGAAGAGACCCAGTACTTC. Encoded protein: CASSRHTLGFEETQYF.

Ten or more counts support this clonotype. CDR3 nucleotide sequence: TGTGCCAGCAGCAGGACAGGGCCAAATCAGCCCCAGCATTTT. This translates into CASSRTGPNQPQHF. The V gene is TRBV11-1, the J gene TRBJ1-5; 8 bases are a match to TRBD1. Per germline, CDR1 SGHAT and CDR2 FQDESV (reference sequence). The CDR3 covers 14 residues. With V trimmed by 5 bases and J by 4 bases, 4 bases remained unmatched.

This clonotype was recorded a few times. The chain couples TRBV7-2 to TRBJ2-2; TRBD1 agrees at 7 bases. Germline loops: CDR1 SGHTA, CDR2 FQGNSA. Trimming at V came to 3 bases and at J to 7 bases, leaving 5 bases not matched to a gene. The CDR3 loop spans 14 amino acids. The CDR3 region is CASSLQTGNGELFF. The CDR3 DNA reads TGTGCCAGCAGCTTGCAGACAGGGAACGGGGAGCTGTTTTTT.

The chain has TRBV2 and TRBJ1-2; a possible D gene is TRBD1 (5 bases). The CDR3 has 14 amino acids. Germline lookup yields CDR1 SNHLY and CDR2 FYNNEI. Deletions cut 6 bases from V and 9 bases from J, with 20 bases between. This CDR3 is CASRNLGHPTRYTF. CDR3 DNA: TGTGCCAGCAGAAACCTAGGACATCCGACGCGCTACACCTTC.

Ten or more counts support this clonotype. The chain's CDR3 is CSAREGWTSGNTDTQYF. DNA of the CDR3: TGCAGTGCTAGAGAGGGCTGGACTAGCGGGAACACAGATACGCAGTATTTT. The chain employs TRBV20-1 and TRBJ2-3; TRBD2 matches 12 bases. The J segment lost 2 bases and the V segment lost 0 bases, leaving 6 bases of the junction unmatched. CDR3 size: 17 residues. In germline, CDR1 is DFQATT, CDR2 SNEGSKA (reference sequence).

The gene calls are TRBV28 and TRBJ2-7, with D perhaps assigned TRBD1 or TRBD2 (5 bases each). The germline V and J ends were trimmed by 3 bases and 2 bases, with 11 bases remaining between them. The CDR3 is 14 amino acids. Looked up from germline, CDR1 is MDHEN and CDR2 is SYDVKM. The DNA for the CDR3 is TGTGCCAGCAGTTTCCAGGGAGCAACCTACGAGCAGTACTTC. Amino acids: CASSFQGATYEQYF.

A few counts support this clonotype. This chain connects TRBV9 to TRBJ2-7; 7 bases align to TRBD2. The CDR3 runs 15 residues. The V gene's germline CDR1 is SGDLS and CDR2 YYNGEE. J lost 4 bases, V lost 0 bases, and 7 bases had no gene match. The CDR3 is CASSVAAGLVYEQYF. The CDR3 bases are TGTGCCAGCAGCGTAGCAGCTGGACTAGTATACGAGCAGTACTTC. The full variable domain, in which reference TRBV9 and TRBJ2-7 provide the parts outside the CDR3, is DSGVTQTPKHLITATGQRVTLRCSPRSGDLSVYWYQQSLDQGLQFLIQYYNGEERAKGNILERFSAQQFPDLHSELNLSSLELGDSALYFCASSVAAGLVYEQYFGPGTRLTVT.

The gene calls are TRBV27 and TRBJ2-3, with 12 bases lining up with TRBD2. Trimming removed 4 bases from V and 7 bases from J; junction bases left unmatched: 6. CDR1 is MNHEY and CDR2 is SMNVEV in the germline V gene (reference sequence). This CDR3 spans 15 amino acids. In nucleotides, the CDR3 is TGTGCCAGCAGTTGGCCTAGCGGGAGGGCCTATACGCAGTATTTT. As protein: CASSWPSGRAYTQYF.

To note about this clonotype: This may come from a read error, since a much larger clone is one base off. The gene calls are TRBV15 and TRBJ2-7; the match to TRBD1 covers 9 bases. J gave up 4 bases and V 0 bases, and 7 bases lay outside the gene matches. CDR1 is LNHNV and CDR2 is YYDKDF in the germline V gene (reference sequence). This CDR3 spans 16 amino acids. CDR3 DNA: TGTGCCACCAGCAGAGATCTCCCGGGACAGGGTTACGAGCAGTACTTC. This sequence encodes CATSRDLPGQGYEQYF.